One sample yielded the 26 T cell receptor beta chains listed below, sequenced in a study of T-cell reconstitution after alpha-beta-depleted transplantation in children. The TCRbeta library incorporated unique molecular identifiers. TCRdb re-called the PCR reads with MiXCR, one entry per CDR3 protein. The data hold approximately 1,000,000 distinct CDR3 sequences, with 25% to 30% observed a single time. Material: PBMCs, mostly from graft donor cells, obtained 360 days after TCRalphabeta/CD19-depleted stem cell transplant. Receptors originate from a boy in the first two years of life who had a stem cell transplant for SCID, so the T cells may come from the graft donor.

In this sample, this clonotype turned up a few times. CDR3 in amino acids: CSARDLTRMNTEAFF. The CDR3 bases are TGCAGTGCTAGAGATCTTACGCGGATGAACACTGAAGCTTTCTTT. This chain joins TRBV20-1 and TRBJ1-1; no definite D call. The CDR3 sequence is 15 residues long. The V gene lost 0 bases and the J gene lost 0 bases, with 11 bases spanning the gap. CDR1 is DFQATT and CDR2 is SNEGSKA in the germline V gene (reference sequence).

This clonotype turned up a few times. The chain recombines TRBV29-1 with TRBJ1-1; no reliable D call. The CDR3 length is 11 residues. The V gene's germline CDR1 is SQVTM and CDR2 ANQGSEA. V lost 1 base and J lost 3, with 3 bases in between. The CDR3 region has the DNA TGCAGCGTTGAAGGGGACACTGAAGCTTTCTTT. It encodes CSVEGDTEAFF.

This chain uses TRBV7-2 with TRBJ2-3; TRBD2 matches 8 bases. The CDR3 loop spans 15 amino acids. Trimming at V came to 0 bases and at J to 8 bases, leaving 7 bases not matched to a gene. In germline, CDR1 is SGHTA, CDR2 FQGNSA. This CDR3 reads CASSLAGRGVVTQYF. The DNA of the CDR3 is TGTGCCAGCAGCTTAGCTGGGCGGGGGGTGGTTACGCAGTATTTT. Full variable domain (outside the CDR3, taken from reference TRBV7-2 and TRBJ2-3): GAGVSQSPSNKVTEKGKDVELRCDPISGHTALYWYRQSLGQGLEFLIYFQGNSAPDKSGLPSDRFSAERTGGSVSTLTIQRTQQEDSAVYLCASSLAGRGVVTQYFGPGTRLTVL.

The gene calls are TRBV12-3 or TRBV12-4 and TRBJ2-7; 10 bases are a match to TRBD1. CDR3 length: 15 amino acids. V shed 5 bases, J shed 3 bases, and the junction held 7 bases outside the gene matches. The CDR3 DNA reads TGTGCCAGCAGTCCGGACAGGGGGGGAGTCTACGAGCAGTACTTC. This codes for CASSPDRGGVYEQYF.

This clonotype appeared a few times. The rearrangement joins TRBV7-9 to TRBJ2-5; 8 positions match TRBD2. J gave up 5 bases and V 3 bases, and 5 bases lay outside the gene matches. The germline gives CDR1 SEHNR, CDR2 FQNEAQ (reference sequence). The CDR3 has 14 residues. The CDR3 reads CASSFSRGGETQYF. The CDR3 bases are TGTGCCAGCAGCTTTTCACGCGGGGGGGAGACCCAGTACTTC.

The chain joins TRBV20-1 to TRBJ2-5; D gene unclear. V was pared by 6 bases and J by 2 bases, with 4 bases between. The CDR3 loop spans 10 amino acids. Germline V gene data show CDR1 as DFQATT and CDR2 as SNEGSKA (reference sequence). CDR3 nucleotides: TGCAGTGCCCAACAAGAGACCCAGTACTTC. Its protein product is CSAQQETQYF.

The chain employs TRBV6-1 and TRBJ2-3; TRBD1 aligns across 7 bases. CDR1 MNHNS and CDR2 SASEGT come from the germline V gene. V gave up 6 bases and J gave up 5 bases; unmatched junction bases: 11. The CDR3 loop spans 15 amino acids. The CDR3 DNA reads TGTGCCAGCAGCAACCCCGACAGGGCTGAAGATACGCAGTATTTT. This sequence encodes CASSNPDRAEDTQYF.

The J gene is TRBJ2-7, the V gene TRBV2; D remains unclear. Trimming removed 10 bases from V and 4 bases from J, with 14 bases in between. Germline CDR1 SNHLY, CDR2 FYNNEI. The CDR3 consists of 12 residues. The chain's CDR3 is CATAGPKYEQYF. The CDR3 nucleotides read TGTGCCACAGCCGGGCCTAAATACGAGCAGTACTTC.

The table lists this clonotype with a few counts. The chain carries TRBV5-5 and TRBJ2-6; D is uncertain. CDR1 is SGHKS, CDR2 YYEKEE, per germline (reference sequence). Trimming stripped 0 bases from V and 12 bases from J, with 13 bases between. This CDR3 is built from 14 residues. CDR3 residues: CASSLGRRWSVLTF. CDR3 DNA: TGTGCCAGCAGCTTGGGTCGACGGTGGAGCGTCCTGACTTTC.

This clonotype was seen only a few times. The rearrangement joins TRBV4-2 to TRBJ2-1, with 11 bases lining up with TRBD2. Trimming removed 3 bases from V and 8 bases from J; junction bases left unmatched: 9. This CDR3 is 16 amino acids long. Germline CDR1 and CDR2: LGHNA and YNFKEQ. CDR3 sequence: CASSHLIAGGHDEQFF. The CDR3 DNA reads TGTGCCAGCAGCCACCTTATAGCGGGGGGGCATGATGAGCAGTTCTTC.

The table lists this clonotype with a few counts. The V and J genes are TRBV10-3 and TRBJ2-6; 9 nucleotides line up with TRBD2. In germline, CDR1 is ENHRY, CDR2 SYGVKD. V trimming: 1 base; J trimming: 0 bases; junction bases outside the gene matches: 13. The CDR3 extends over 21 amino acids. The CDR3 DNA follows: TGTGCCATCAGTGAGTTTCCTAGCGGGGTTACCACCTCCTCTGGGGCCAACGTCCTGACTTTC. Amino acid sequence: CAISEFPSGVTTSSGANVLTF.

V and J are TRBV12-3 or TRBV12-4 and TRBJ1-1; TRBD1 is a possible D gene (5 bases). The CDR3 runs 11 residues. Trimming took 5 bases from V and 11 from J, leaving 12 bases between them. CDR3: CASSTGVNAFF. In DNA form, the CDR3 reads TGTGCCAGCAGTACAGGCGTAAACGCTTTCTTT.

This chain connects TRBV5-1 to TRBJ1-2; no clear D. Trimming removed 4 bases from V and 5 bases from J, with 18 bases in between. This CDR3 comprises 15 residues. Per germline, CDR1 SGHRS and CDR2 YFSETQ. As DNA, the CDR3 is TGCGCCAGCAGCCCCCAGGCAGGCGTGGGATATGGCTACACCTTC. Its protein product is CASSPQAGVGYGYTF.

This clonotype occurred once. J is TRBJ2-7 and V is TRBV12-3 or TRBV12-4, with 12 positions matching TRBD2. V was clipped by 5 bases and J by 6 bases; unmatched bases: 8. The CDR3 extends over 15 amino acids. This chain's CDR3 is CASSALGLAGSEQYF. The DNA for the CDR3 is TGTGCCAGCAGTGCGCTGGGACTAGCGGGCAGCGAGCAGTACTTC.

J is TRBJ1-5 and V is TRBV5-5; 7 bases match TRBD1. The germline CDR1 and CDR2 sequences are SGHKS and YYEKEE (reference sequence). This CDR3 region has 14 residues. The V gene end was trimmed by 3 bases and the J gene end by 5 bases; junction bases not matched to a gene: 5. CDR3 nucleotides: TGTGCCAGCAGCTCCGGGACAGAGCATCAGCCCCAGCATTTT. Its protein is CASSSGTEHQPQHF.

The chain couples TRBV6-1 to TRBJ1-1; 7 positions match TRBD1. Germline loops: CDR1 MNHNS, CDR2 SASEGT. The junction had 4 bases not matched to a gene; V was cut back by 4 bases and J by 5 bases. The CDR3 extends over 13 amino acids. CDR3 nucleotides: TGTGCCAGCAGTGGAACAGGGGTGACTGAAGCTTTCTTT. Translating it yields CASSGTGVTEAFF.

This clonotype appeared a few times. The genes are TRBV5-1 and TRBJ2-1; TRBD2 is a possible D gene (6 bases). V was cut by 1 base and J by 6 bases, with 20 bases left in between. The CDR3 has 17 residues. Germline lookup yields CDR1 SGHRS and CDR2 YFSETQ. The CDR3 coding sequence is TGCGCCAGCAGCTTGCCCCCCTGGTCTAGCGCGGGCAATGAGCAGTTCTTC. Amino acids: CASSLPPWSSAGNEQFF.

The chain is built from TRBV29-1 and TRBJ1-5; D may be TRBD1 (6 bases). The CDR3 is 15 amino acids. Germline V gene sequence: CDR1 SQVTM, CDR2 ANQGSEA. The germline V and J ends were trimmed by 4 bases and 1 base, with 14 bases remaining between them. The CDR3 reads CSVGGAQGSNQPQHF. Here the CDR3 DNA reads TGCAGCGTTGGGGGGGCACAGGGAAGCAATCAGCCCCAGCATTTT.

The J gene is TRBJ2-1, the V gene TRBV6-2 or TRBV6-3; 8 positions match TRBD2. CDR1 and CDR2 from the germline V gene are MNHEY and SVGEGT. The J segment lost 2 bases and the V segment lost 0 bases, leaving 3 bases of the junction unmatched. The CDR3 loop spans 16 amino acids. The CDR3 spells CASSYSTGGAYNEQFF. As DNA, the CDR3 is TGTGCCAGCAGTTACTCGACGGGGGGGGCCTACAATGAGCAGTTCTTC.

The CDR3 protein is CASSDWDSGNTIYF. For the CDR3, the DNA is TGTGCCAGCAGTGATTGGGACTCTGGAAACACCATATATTTT. The chain uses TRBV25-1 and TRBJ1-3; D remains unclear. The germline V gene has CDR1 MGHDK and CDR2 SYGVNS. V lost 3 bases, J lost 0 bases, and 6 bases lay in between. The CDR3 sequence is 14 residues long.

This clonotype has only a few counts. The CDR3 nucleotides are TGTGCCAGCAGCTCTGCCGGGACAGGGACACCGAACACTGAAGCTTTCTTT. It translates to CASSSAGTGTPNTEAFF. The gene calls are TRBV7-3 and TRBJ1-1, with 9 positions matching TRBD1. CDR3 length: 17 residues. CDR1 is SGHTA, CDR2 FQGTGA, per germline. V lost 4 bases to trimming and J lost 1 base; unmatched junction nucleotides: 10.

The table lists this clonotype with a few counts. The chain combines TRBV5-5 with TRBJ1-5; D is unresolved. This CDR3 spans 13 amino acids. Looked up from germline, CDR1 is SGHKS and CDR2 is YYEKEE (reference sequence). Between the trimmed V and J ends, which lost 4 bases and 5 bases, there was a span of 10 bases. CDR3 nucleotides: TGTGCCAGCAGCAAGGGCCCTCATCAGCCCCAGCATTTT. Its protein product is CASSKGPHQPQHF.

This rearrangement joins TRBV5-7 to TRBJ1-1; 8 bases are shared with TRBD1. TRBV5-7 is an ORF, and what it does is uncertain. This CDR3 spans 15 amino acids. The V gene end was trimmed by 2 bases and the J gene end by 0 bases; junction bases not matched to a gene: 3. The CDR3 is CASSFWDRMNTEAFF. DNA of the CDR3: TGTGCCAGCAGCTTTTGGGACAGGATGAACACTGAAGCTTTCTTT.

This chain connects TRBV11-1 to TRBJ1-1; 8 nucleotides align to TRBD1. This CDR3 comprises 16 residues. Germline CDR1 reads SGHAT; CDR2 reads FQDESV (reference sequence). V lost 5 bases and J lost 3; bases outside the gene matches: 11. The CDR3 DNA follows: TGTGCCAGCAGCCCAAGACAGGGGCGGTGGCACACTGAAGCTTTCTTT. This codes for CASSPRQGRWHTEAFF.

This sequence joins TRBV4-1 and TRBJ2-7; no definite D call. The V end lost 2 bases, the J end lost 7 bases, and 12 bases lay between the germline ends. Germline assignment: CDR1 MGHRA and CDR2 YSYEKL. The CDR3 consists of 13 residues. The CDR3 region has the DNA TGCGCCAGCAGCCAAACAGAGTACGGTGAGCAGTACTTC. Translating it yields CASSQTEYGEQYF.

A few counts support this clonotype. J is TRBJ2-1 and V is TRBV28; tentative D call: TRBD2 (5 bases). The CDR3 sequence is 13 residues long. Trimming removed 3 bases from V and 8 bases from J, with 11 bases in between. The germline V gene encodes CDR1 MDHEN and CDR2 SYDVKM. CDR3 sequence reads: CASSFRLADEQFF. The CDR3 region has the DNA TGTGCCAGCAGTTTTCGGCTAGCCGATGAGCAGTTCTTC.